The rows below give T cell receptor beta chains drawn from one sample of a study of persistence of HIV-infected CD4 T cells. Repertoires were generated with immunoSEQ multiplex PCR, while TCRdb's copy carries only in-frame clones and drops some. The sample has roughly 41,000 clones; 65% to 85% are singletons. These TCRs are of unknown antigen specificity. Here the sequenced sample was CD4+ T cells sorted from PBMCs after roughly 17-hour stimulation, taken from a patient who received antiretroviral therapy. Source of these receptors: an adult man with HIV who was CMV-seropositive. Both conserved end residues are part of each CDR3. The order of the fields is V gene, clone size, D gene, J gene, CDR3 length, CDR3 DNA, CDR3 protein. The D gene is left open where the match is weak. Clone size is not always given. Where it is, it says once, few, many or a class for expanded clones.

V gene: TRBV2; clone size: once; D gene: -; J gene: TRBJ2-6; CDR3 length: 15; CDR3 DNA: TGTGCCAGCAGCGCTTGGGGGGCTGGGGCCAACGTCCTGACTTTC; CDR3 protein: CASSAWGAGANVLTF
V gene: TRBV2; clone size: once; D gene: -; J gene: TRBJ1-3; CDR3 length: 14; CDR3 DNA: TGTGCCAGCAGTCCACAGGGAGATGGAAACACCATATATTTT; CDR3 protein: CASSPQGDGNTIYF
V gene: TRBV4-1; clone size: -; D gene: TRBD1; J gene: TRBJ1-6; CDR3 length: 17; CDR3 DNA: TGCGCCAGCAGCCAAGAATTCGAGGGGGCGCGTAATTCACCCCTCCACTTT; CDR3 protein: CASSQEFEGARNSPLHF
V gene: TRBV2; clone size: -; D gene: TRBD1; J gene: TRBJ2-7; CDR3 length: 16; CDR3 DNA: TGTGCCAGCAGAATCCCGGGACAGGGAATAACCTACGAGCAGTACTTC; CDR3 protein: CASRIPGQGITYEQYF
V gene: TRBV6-2/TRBV6-3; clone size: -; D gene: -; J gene: TRBJ1-5; CDR3 length: 13; CDR3 DNA: TGTGCCAGCAGCCCTGGACCGAGAGTGCCCCAGCATTTT; CDR3 protein: CASSPGPRVPQHF
V gene: TRBV5-5; clone size: -; D gene: -; J gene: TRBJ1-3; CDR3 length: 15; CDR3 DNA: TGTGCCAGCAGCCCAACTTTGGGGACTGGAAACACCATATATTTT; CDR3 protein: CASSPTLGTGNTIYF
V gene: TRBV19; clone size: -; D gene: TRBD1; J gene: TRBJ1-4; CDR3 length: 16; CDR3 DNA: TGTGCCAGTAGCACTGACAGGGTTGCAACTAATGAAAAACTGTTTTTT; CDR3 protein: CASSTDRVATNEKLFF
V gene: TRBV6-6; clone size: once; D gene: -; J gene: TRBJ1-5; CDR3 length: 16; CDR3 DNA: TGTGCCAGCAGAGATCAATCCGGGACCTTCAATCAGCCTCAGCATTTT; CDR3 protein: CASRDQSGTFNQPQHF
V gene: TRBV28; clone size: once; D gene: TRBD1; J gene: TRBJ1-5; CDR3 length: 16; CDR3 DNA: TGTGCCAGCAGTTTCCCGACAGGGTTAAGCAATCAGCCCCAGCATTTT; CDR3 protein: CASSFPTGLSNQPQHF
V gene: TRBV4-2; clone size: -; D gene: TRBD1; J gene: TRBJ2-7; CDR3 length: 15; CDR3 DNA: TGTGCCAGCAGCCCGGGACAGGGGGCAAGGTACGAGCAGTACTTC; CDR3 protein: CASSPGQGARYEQYF
V gene: TRBV19; clone size: medium-sized; D gene: TRBD2; J gene: TRBJ2-2; CDR3 length: 16; CDR3 DNA: TGTGCCAGTAGTGCCCTAGCGGGGAGTTACACCGGGGAGCTGTTTTTT; CDR3 protein: CASSALAGSYTGELFF
V gene: TRBV27; clone size: -; D gene: TRBD1; J gene: TRBJ1-6; CDR3 length: 14; CDR3 DNA: TGTGCCAGCTCTCCGGGACAGCAAAATTCACCCCTCCACTTT; CDR3 protein: CASSPGQQNSPLHF
V gene: TRBV24-1; clone size: -; D gene: -; J gene: TRBJ2-2; CDR3 length: 14; CDR3 DNA: TGTGCCACCAGTGACAGGCCGAACACCGGGGAGCTGTTTTTT; CDR3 protein: CATSDRPNTGELFF
V gene: TRBV18; clone size: once; D gene: TRBD1; J gene: TRBJ1-5; CDR3 length: 15; CDR3 DNA: TGTGCCAGCTCACCGGACAGGGGTAGGAGTCAGCCCCAGCATTTT; CDR3 protein: CASSPDRGRSQPQHF
V gene: TRBV5-1; clone size: -; D gene: -; J gene: TRBJ2-6; CDR3 length: 17; CDR3 DNA: TGCGCCAGCAGCTTGGGGGGACGCTCCTCTGGGGCCAACGTCCTGACTTTC; CDR3 protein: CASSLGGRSSGANVLTF
V gene: TRBV6-5; clone size: -; D gene: TRBD1; J gene: TRBJ2-3; CDR3 length: 13; CDR3 DNA: TGTGCCAGCAGTTTCCGACAGGGGAGGACGCAGTATTTT; CDR3 protein: CASSFRQGRTQYF
V gene: TRBV7-9; clone size: -; D gene: TRBD1; J gene: TRBJ1-2; CDR3 length: 14; CDR3 DNA: TGTGCCAGCAGCCTCAGACAGGGTCGAAATGGCTACACCTTC; CDR3 protein: CASSLRQGRNGYTF
V gene: TRBV7-9; clone size: -; D gene: TRBD1; J gene: TRBJ2-3; CDR3 length: 15; CDR3 DNA: TGTGCCAGCAGGCCTTCACAGGGGGCAGCAGATACGCAGTATTTT; CDR3 protein: CASRPSQGAADTQYF